The present TCR beta chain was sequenced within a study of post-analysis software for immune sequencing data. Whole-study findings and limits: Included in a set of roughly five TRBV segments more frequent in patients than controls were TRBV5-6, TRBV5-1 and TRBV20-1.

A word on this clonotype: The antigen remains undetermined. One end of the junction does not line up with germline, which may come from a read error.

In germline, CDR1 is DFQATT, CDR2 SNEGSKA (reference sequence). This CDR3 is built from 17 residues. The authors incorporated unique molecular identifiers into the TCR beta cDNA libraries. Input amounts of about 0.95 to 11 million T cells were used. These gave around 500,000 cDNA molecules, so each molecule approximated one T cell. TCRdb re-derived calls from the PCR reads in MiXCR, one entry per CDR3 protein. Among 700,000 to 800,000 distinct CDR3 sequences listed, roughly 27% were seen once. Sequenced sample: blood. The TCR sequence derives from a girl under 18 with multiple sclerosis. The rearrangement uses TRBV20-1 and TRBJ2-5, with TRBD1 matching over 10 bases. CDR3 amino acids: CSLQGGGWDRGKETQCF. The CDR3 region has the DNA TGCAGTCTACAAGGAGGGGGATGGGACAGGGGAAAAGAGACCCAGTGCTTC.